This record covers a single T cell receptor beta chain. The antigen is unknown. Primers for the PCR totalled 60 Vbeta and 13 Jbeta. Only in-frame clones appear in the TCRdb table, and some are missing; sequencing was by immunoSEQ multiplex PCR. The profile shows 150,000 to 200,000 clones, approximately 80% of them singletons. V lost 8 bases to trimming and J lost 4 bases, with 12 bases between them. Per germline, CDR1 MNHNS and CDR2 SASEGT. The CDR3 is 13 amino acids. These data come from a study of cytomegalovirus exposure and HLA in healthy donors. Study observations and caveats: In vitro assays verified that a few CMV-associated chains recognized CMV antigens specifically.

The chain employs TRBV6-1 and TRBJ1-3; maybe TRBD1 (6 bases). Sequencing was performed on PBMCs. This sequence was found in a girl aged 2-15 years in good health and CMV-seropositive. The CDR3 loop is CASPQGKGNTIYF. The CDR3 DNA follows: TGTGCCAGCCCGCAGGGGAAGGGAAACACCATATATTTT.